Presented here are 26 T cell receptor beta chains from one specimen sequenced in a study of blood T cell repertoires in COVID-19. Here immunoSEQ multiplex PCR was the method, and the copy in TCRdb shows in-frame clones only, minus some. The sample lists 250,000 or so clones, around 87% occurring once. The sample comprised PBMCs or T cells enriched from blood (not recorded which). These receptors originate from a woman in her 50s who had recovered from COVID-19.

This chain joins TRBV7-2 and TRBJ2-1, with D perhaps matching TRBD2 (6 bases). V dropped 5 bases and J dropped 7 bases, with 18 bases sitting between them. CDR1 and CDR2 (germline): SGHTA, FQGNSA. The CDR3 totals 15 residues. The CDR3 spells CASSRRNLAWNEQFF. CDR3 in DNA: TGTGCCAGCAGCCGCCGTAACCTAGCGTGGAATGAGCAGTTCTTC.

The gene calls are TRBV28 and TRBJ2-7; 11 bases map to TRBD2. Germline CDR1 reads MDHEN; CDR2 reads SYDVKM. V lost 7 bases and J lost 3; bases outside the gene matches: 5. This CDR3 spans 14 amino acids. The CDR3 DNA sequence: TGTGCCAGCACCGTGACTAGCGGGATCTACGAGCAGTACTTC. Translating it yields CASTVTSGIYEQYF.

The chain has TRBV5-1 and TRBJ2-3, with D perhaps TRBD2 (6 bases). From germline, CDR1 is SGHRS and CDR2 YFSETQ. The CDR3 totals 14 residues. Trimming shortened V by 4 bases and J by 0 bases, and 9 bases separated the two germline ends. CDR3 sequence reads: CASSTGTSTDTQYF. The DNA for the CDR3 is TGCGCCAGCAGCACCGGGACTAGCACAGATACGCAGTATTTT.

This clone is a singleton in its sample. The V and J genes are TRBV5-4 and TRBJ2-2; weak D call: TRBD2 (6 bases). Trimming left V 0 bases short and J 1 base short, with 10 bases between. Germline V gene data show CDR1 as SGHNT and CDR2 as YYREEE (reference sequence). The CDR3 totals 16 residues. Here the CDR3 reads CASSLGAGLNTGELFF. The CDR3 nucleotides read TGTGCCAGCAGCTTGGGGGCGGGACTGAACACCGGGGAGCTGTTTTTT. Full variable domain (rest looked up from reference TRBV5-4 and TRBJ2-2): ETGVTQSPTHLIKTRGQQVTLRCSSQSGHNTVSWYQQALGQGPQFIFQYYREEENGRGNFPPRFSGLQFPNYSSELNVNALELDDSALYLCASSLGAGLNTGELFFGEGSRLTVL.

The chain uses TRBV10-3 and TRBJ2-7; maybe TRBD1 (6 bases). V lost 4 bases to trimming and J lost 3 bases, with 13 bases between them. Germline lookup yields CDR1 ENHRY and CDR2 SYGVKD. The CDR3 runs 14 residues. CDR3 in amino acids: CAISVGTNFYEQYF. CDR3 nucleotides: TGTGCCATCAGTGTCGGGACAAATTTCTACGAGCAGTACTTC.

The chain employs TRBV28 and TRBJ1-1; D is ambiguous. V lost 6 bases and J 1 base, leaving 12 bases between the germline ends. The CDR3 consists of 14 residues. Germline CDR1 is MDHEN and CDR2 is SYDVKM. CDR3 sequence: CASSPSPWNTEAFF. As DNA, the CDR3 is TGTGCCAGCAGCCCGAGCCCGTGGAACACTGAAGCTTTCTTT.

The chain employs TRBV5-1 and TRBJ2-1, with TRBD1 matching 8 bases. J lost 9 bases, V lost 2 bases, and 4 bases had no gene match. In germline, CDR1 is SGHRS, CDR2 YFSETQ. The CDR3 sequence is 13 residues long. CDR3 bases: TGCGCCAGCAGCTTTGGACAGGGAAGTGAGCAGTTCTTC. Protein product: CASSFGQGSEQFF.

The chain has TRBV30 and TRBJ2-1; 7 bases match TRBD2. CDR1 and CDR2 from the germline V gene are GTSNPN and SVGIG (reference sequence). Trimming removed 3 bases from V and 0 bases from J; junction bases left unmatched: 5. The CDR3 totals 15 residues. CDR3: CAWSQAGSSYNEQFF. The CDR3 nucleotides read TGTGCCTGGAGCCAAGCGGGGAGCTCCTACAATGAGCAGTTCTTC.

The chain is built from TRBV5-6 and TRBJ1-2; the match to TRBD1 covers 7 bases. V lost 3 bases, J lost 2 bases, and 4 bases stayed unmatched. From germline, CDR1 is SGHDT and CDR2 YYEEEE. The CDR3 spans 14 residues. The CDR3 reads CASSSGQANYGYTF. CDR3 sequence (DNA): TGTGCCAGCAGCTCTGGACAGGCCAACTATGGCTACACCTTC.

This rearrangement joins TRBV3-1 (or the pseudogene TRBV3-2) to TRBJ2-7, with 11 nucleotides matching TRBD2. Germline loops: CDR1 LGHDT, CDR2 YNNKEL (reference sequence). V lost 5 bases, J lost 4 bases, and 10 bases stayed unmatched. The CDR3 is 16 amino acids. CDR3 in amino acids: CASSYKLSGRAYEQYF. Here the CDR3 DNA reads TGTGCCAGCAGCTATAAACTTAGCGGGAGGGCTTACGAGCAGTACTTC.

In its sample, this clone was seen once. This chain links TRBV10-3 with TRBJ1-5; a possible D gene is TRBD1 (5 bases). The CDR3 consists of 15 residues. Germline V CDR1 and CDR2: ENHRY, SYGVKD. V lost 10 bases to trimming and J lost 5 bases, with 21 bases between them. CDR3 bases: TGTGCCACTAGGACCGGGACCCGGGGGGATCAGCCCCAGCATTTT. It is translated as CATRTGTRGDQPQHF.

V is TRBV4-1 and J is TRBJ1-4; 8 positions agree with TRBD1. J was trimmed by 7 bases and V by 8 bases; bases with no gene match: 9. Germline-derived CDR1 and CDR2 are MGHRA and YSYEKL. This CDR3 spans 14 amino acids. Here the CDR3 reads CASSARGRVEKLFF. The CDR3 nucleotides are TGCGCCAGCTCAGCCAGGGGGCGCGTTGAAAAACTGTTTTTT.

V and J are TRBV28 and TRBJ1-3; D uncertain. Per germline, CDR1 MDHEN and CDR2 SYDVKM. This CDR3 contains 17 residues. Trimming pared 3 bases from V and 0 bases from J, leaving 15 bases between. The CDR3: CASSFPPGGPSGNTIYF. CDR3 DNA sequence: TGTGCCAGCAGTTTCCCCCCCGGAGGACCCTCTGGAAACACCATATATTTT.

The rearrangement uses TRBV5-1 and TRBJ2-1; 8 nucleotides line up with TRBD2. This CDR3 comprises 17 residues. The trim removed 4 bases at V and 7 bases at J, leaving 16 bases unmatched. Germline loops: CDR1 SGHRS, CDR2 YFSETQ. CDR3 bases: TGCGCCAGCAGCCTCCTAGGACTAGCCCCCTTGGTGAATGAGCAGTTCTTC. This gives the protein CASSLLGLAPLVNEQFF.

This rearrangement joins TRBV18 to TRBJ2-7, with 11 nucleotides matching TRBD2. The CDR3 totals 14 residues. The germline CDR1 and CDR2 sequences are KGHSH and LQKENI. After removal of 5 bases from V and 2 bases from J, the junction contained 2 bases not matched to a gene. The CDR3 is CASSATSGTYEQYF. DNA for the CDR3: TGTGCCAGCTCAGCGACTAGCGGGACCTACGAGCAGTACTTC.

CDR3 region: CASSVAGQGIFSPLHF. CDR3 nucleotide sequence: TGTGCCAGCAGTGTCGCGGGACAGGGCATTTTTTCACCCCTCCACTTT. The V call is TRBV28, the J call TRBJ1-6; TRBD1 aligns across 9 bases. This CDR3 is built from 16 residues. V shed 5 bases, J shed 9 bases, and the junction held 11 bases outside the gene matches. CDR1 and CDR2 from the germline V gene are MDHEN and SYDVKM.

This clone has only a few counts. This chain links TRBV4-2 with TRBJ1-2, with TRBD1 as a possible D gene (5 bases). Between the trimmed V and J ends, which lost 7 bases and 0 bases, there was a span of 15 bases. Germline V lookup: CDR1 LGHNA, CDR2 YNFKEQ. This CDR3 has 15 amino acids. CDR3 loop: CASKGTEPSNYGYTF. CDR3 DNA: TGTGCCAGCAAGGGGACTGAACCGTCTAACTATGGCTACACCTTC.

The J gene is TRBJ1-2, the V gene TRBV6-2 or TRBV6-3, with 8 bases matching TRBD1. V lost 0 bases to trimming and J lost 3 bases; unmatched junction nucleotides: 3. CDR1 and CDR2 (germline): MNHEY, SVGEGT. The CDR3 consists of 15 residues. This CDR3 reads CASSYSDRDYYGYTF. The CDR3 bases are TGTGCCAGCAGTTACTCGGACAGGGACTACTATGGCTACACCTTC.

CDR3 bases: TGTGCCAGCAGCTTCGACAGGGGTTCCGGCTACACCTTC. Translating it yields CASSFDRGSGYTF. The chain couples TRBV7-9 to TRBJ1-2; 8 positions agree with TRBD1. Germline V CDR1 and CDR2: SEHNR, FQNEAQ (reference sequence). The CDR3 spans 13 residues. Trimming at V came to 3 bases and at J to 8 bases, leaving 5 bases not matched to a gene.

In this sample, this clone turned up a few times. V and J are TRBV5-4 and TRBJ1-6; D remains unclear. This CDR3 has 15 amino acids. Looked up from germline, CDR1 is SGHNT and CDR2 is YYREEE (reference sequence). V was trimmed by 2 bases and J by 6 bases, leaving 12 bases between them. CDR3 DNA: TGTGCCAGCAGCTTATCAACGGGGTCTAATTCACCCCTCCACTTT. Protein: CASSLSTGSNSPLHF.

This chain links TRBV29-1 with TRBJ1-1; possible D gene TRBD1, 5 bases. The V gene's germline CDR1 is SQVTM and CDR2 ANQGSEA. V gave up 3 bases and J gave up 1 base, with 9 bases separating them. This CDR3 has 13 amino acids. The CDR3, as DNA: TGCAGCGTTGATAAGGGGCCGAACACTGAAGCTTTCTTT. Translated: CSVDKGPNTEAFF.

This chain's CDR3 is CASSPGGGLGNTEAFF. Here the CDR3 DNA reads TGTGCCAGCTCACCCGGCGGGGGGCTCGGGAACACTGAAGCTTTCTTT. This chain links TRBV18 with TRBJ1-1, with a weak D call TRBD1 (6 bases). Germline V lookup: CDR1 KGHSH, CDR2 LQKENI. The V end was cut by 3 bases, the J end by 1 base, with 15 bases between. The CDR3 is 16 amino acids.

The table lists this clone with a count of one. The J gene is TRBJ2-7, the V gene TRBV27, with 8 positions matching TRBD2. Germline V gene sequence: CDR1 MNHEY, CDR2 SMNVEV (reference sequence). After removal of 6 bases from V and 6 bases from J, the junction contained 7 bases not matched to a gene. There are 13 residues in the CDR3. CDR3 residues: CASSPGLAFEQYF. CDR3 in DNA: TGTGCCAGCAGCCCAGGACTAGCCTTCGAGCAGTACTTC.

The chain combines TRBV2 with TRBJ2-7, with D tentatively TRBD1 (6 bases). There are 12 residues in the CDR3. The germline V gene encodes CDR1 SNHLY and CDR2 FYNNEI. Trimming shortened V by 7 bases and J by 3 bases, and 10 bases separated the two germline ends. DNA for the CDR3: TGTGCCAGCAAGGACAGAGGCTACGAGCAGTACTTC. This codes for CASKDRGYEQYF.

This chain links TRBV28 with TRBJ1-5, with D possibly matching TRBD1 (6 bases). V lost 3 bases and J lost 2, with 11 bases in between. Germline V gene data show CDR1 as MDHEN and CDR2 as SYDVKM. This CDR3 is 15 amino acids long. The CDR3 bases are TGTGCCAGCAGTTTTCGGGGGGCCGGCAATCAGCCCCAGCATTTT. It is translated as CASSFRGAGNQPQHF.

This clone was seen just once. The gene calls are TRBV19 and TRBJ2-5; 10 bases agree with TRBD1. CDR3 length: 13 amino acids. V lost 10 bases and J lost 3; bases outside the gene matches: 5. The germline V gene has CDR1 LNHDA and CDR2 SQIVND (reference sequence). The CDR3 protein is CATGDRGKETQYF. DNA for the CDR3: TGTGCCACCGGGGACAGGGGAAAAGAGACCCAGTACTTC.